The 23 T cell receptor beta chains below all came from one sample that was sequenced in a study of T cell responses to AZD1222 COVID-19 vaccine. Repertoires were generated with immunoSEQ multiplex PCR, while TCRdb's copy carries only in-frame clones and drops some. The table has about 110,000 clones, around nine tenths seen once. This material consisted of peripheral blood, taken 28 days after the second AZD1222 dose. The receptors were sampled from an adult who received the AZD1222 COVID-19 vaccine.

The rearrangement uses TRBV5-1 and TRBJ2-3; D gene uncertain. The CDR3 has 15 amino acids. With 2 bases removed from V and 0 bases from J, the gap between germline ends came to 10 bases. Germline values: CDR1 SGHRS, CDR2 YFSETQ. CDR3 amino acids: CASSLARKSTDTQYF. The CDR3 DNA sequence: TGCGCCAGCAGCTTAGCGCGGAAGAGCACAGATACGCAGTATTTT. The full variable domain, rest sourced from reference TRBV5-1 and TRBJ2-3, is KAGVTQTPRYLIKTRGQQVTLSCSPISGHRSVSWYQQTPGQGLQFLFEYFSETQRNKGNFPGRFSGRQFSNSRSEMNVSTLELGDSALYLCASSLARKSTDTQYFGPGTRLTVL.

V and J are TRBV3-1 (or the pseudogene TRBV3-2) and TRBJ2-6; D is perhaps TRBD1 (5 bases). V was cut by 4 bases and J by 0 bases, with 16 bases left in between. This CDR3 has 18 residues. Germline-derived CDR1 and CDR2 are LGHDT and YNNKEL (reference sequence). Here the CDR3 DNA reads TGTGCCAGCAGCCTATATCATACAGGTTCCTCTGGGGCCAACGTCCTGACTTTC. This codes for CASSLYHTGSSGANVLTF.

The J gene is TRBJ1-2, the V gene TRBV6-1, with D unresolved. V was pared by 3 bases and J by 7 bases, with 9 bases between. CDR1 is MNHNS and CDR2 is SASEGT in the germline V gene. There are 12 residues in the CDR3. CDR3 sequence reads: CASSDGVSGYTF. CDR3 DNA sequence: TGTGCCAGCAGTGATGGGGTCAGTGGCTACACCTTC.

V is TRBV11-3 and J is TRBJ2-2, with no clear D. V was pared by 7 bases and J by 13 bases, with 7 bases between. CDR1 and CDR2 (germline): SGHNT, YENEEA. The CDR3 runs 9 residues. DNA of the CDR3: TGTGCCAGCACCCGCGGGCTGTTTTTT. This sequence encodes CASTRGLFF.

DNA of the CDR3: TGTGCCAGCAGCTACCTGGAGGGACGGACTGAAGCTTTCTTT. Protein: CASSYLEGRTEAFF. The chain uses TRBV28 and TRBJ1-1, with D tentatively TRBD1 (5 bases). The CDR3 totals 14 residues. V was clipped by 6 bases and J by 5 bases, with 16 bases between them. Germline-derived CDR1 and CDR2 are MDHEN and SYDVKM.

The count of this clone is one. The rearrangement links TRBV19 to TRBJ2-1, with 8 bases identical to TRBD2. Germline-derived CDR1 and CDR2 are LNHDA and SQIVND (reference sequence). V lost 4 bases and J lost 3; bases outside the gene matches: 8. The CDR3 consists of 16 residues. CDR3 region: CASSRGTSGLYNEQFF. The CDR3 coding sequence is TGTGCCAGTAGTAGGGGCACTAGCGGCCTCTACAATGAGCAGTTCTTC.

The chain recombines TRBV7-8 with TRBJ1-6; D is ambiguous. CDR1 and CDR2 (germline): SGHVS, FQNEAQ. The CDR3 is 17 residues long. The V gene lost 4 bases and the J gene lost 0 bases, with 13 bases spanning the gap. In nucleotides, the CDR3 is TGTGCCAGCAGCTCGGGAGAGGGAAACTCCTATAATTCACCCCTCCACTTT. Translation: CASSSGEGNSYNSPLHF.

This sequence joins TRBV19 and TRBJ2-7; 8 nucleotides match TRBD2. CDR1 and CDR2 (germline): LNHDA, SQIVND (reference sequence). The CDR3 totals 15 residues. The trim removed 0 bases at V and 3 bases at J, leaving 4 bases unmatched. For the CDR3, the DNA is TGTGCCAGTAGTATAGATCATAGCGGGAACTACGAGCAGTACTTC. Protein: CASSIDHSGNYEQYF.

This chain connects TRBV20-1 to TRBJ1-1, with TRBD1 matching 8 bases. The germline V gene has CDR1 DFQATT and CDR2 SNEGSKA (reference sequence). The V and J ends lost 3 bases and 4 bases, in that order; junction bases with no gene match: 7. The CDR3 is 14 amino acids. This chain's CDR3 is CSASRQGAITEAFF. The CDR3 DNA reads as TGCAGTGCTAGTCGGCAGGGGGCGATCACTGAAGCTTTCTTT.

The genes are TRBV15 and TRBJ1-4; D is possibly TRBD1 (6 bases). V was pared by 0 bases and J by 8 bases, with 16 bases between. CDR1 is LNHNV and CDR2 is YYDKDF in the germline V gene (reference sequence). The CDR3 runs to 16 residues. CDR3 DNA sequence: TGTGCCACCAGCAGAGATCGGGCAGGGGAGGAAGAAAAACTGTTTTTT. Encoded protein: CATSRDRAGEEEKLFF.

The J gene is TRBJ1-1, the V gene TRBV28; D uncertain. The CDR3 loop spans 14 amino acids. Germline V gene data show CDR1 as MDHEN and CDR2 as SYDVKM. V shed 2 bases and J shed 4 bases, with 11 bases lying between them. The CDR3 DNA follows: TGTGCCAGCAGTTTAAGGTGGCCAAGCACTGAAGCTTTCTTT. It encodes CASSLRWPSTEAFF.

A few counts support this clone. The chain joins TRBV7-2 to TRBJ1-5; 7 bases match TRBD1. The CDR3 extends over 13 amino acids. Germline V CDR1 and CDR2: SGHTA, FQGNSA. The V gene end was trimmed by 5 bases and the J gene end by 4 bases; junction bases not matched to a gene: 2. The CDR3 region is CASSGQENQPQHF. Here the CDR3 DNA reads TGTGCCAGCAGCGGACAGGAAAATCAGCCCCAGCATTTT.

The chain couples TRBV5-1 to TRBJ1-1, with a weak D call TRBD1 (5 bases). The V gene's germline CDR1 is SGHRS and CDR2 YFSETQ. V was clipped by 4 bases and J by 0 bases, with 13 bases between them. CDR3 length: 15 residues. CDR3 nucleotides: TGCGCCAGCAGCCTGGGCGGGGGATTGAACACTGAAGCTTTCTTT. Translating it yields CASSLGGGLNTEAFF.

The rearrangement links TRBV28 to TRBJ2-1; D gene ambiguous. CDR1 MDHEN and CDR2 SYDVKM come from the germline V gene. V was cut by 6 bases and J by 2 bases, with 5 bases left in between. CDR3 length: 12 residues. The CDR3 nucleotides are TGTGCCAGCAGGCTCACCTACAATGAGCAGTTCTTC. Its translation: CASRLTYNEQFF.

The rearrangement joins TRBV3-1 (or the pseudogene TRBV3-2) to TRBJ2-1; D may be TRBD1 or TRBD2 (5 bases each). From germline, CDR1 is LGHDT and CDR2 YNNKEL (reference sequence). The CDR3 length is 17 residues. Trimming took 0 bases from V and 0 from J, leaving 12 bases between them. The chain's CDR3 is CASSQDPGAYSYNEQFF. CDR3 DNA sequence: TGTGCCAGCAGCCAAGACCCCGGGGCATACTCCTACAATGAGCAGTTCTTC.

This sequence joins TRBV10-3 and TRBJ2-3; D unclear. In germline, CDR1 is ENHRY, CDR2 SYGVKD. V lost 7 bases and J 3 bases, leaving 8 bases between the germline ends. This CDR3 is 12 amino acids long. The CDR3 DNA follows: TGTGCCATCAAGGGCGGAACAGATACGCAGTATTTT. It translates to CAIKGGTDTQYF.

This CDR3 is CASSFDREVGQPQHF. The CDR3 nucleotides are TGTGCCAGCAGCTTCGACAGGGAAGTCGGTCAGCCCCAGCATTTT. V gene TRBV7-9 combines with J gene TRBJ1-5; 7 nucleotides agree with TRBD1. CDR1 and CDR2 from the germline V gene are SEHNR and FQNEAQ (reference sequence). With V trimmed by 3 bases and J by 6 bases, 8 bases remained unmatched. The CDR3 covers 15 residues.

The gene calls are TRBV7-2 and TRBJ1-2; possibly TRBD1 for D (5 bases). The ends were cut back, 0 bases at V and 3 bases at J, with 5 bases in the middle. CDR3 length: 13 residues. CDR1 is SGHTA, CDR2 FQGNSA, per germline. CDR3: CASSLARDYGYTF. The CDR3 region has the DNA TGTGCCAGCAGCTTAGCCAGGGACTATGGCTACACCTTC. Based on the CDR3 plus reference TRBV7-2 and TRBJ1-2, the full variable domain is GAGVSQSPSNKVTEKGKDVELRCDPISGHTALYWYRQSLGQGLEFLIYFQGNSAPDKSGLPSDRFSAERTGGSVSTLTIQRTQQEDSAVYLCASSLARDYGYTFGSGTRLTVV.

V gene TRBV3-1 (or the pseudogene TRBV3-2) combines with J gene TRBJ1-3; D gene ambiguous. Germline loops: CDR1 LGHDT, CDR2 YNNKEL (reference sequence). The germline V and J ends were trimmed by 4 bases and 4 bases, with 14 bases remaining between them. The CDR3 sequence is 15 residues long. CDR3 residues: CASSPGPLRGNTIYF. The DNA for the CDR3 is TGTGCCAGCAGCCCCGGGCCTCTGAGGGGAAACACCATATATTTT.

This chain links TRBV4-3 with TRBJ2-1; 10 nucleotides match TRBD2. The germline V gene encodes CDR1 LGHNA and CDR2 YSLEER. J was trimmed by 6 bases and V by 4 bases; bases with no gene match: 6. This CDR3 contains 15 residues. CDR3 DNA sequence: TGCGCCAGCAGCCCTATAAGGACTAGCGGCAATGAGCAGTTCTTC. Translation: CASSPIRTSGNEQFF.

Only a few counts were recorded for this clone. The CDR3 nucleotides read TGTGCCAGCAGCCGGGACTTGGAAGAGACCCAGTACTTC. Its protein product is CASSRDLEETQYF. The J gene is TRBJ2-5, the V gene TRBV9; a weak D match, TRBD2 (6 bases). Germline CDR1 is SGDLS and CDR2 is YYNGEE. This CDR3 is built from 13 residues. V shed 4 bases and J shed 3 bases, with 10 bases lying between them.

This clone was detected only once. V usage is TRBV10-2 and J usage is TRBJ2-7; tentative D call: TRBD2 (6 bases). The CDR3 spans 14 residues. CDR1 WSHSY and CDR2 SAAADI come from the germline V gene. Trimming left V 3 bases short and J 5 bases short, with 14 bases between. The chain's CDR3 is CASSDSGVKDEQYF. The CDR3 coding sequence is TGCGCCAGCAGTGACTCGGGAGTGAAGGACGAGCAGTACTTC.

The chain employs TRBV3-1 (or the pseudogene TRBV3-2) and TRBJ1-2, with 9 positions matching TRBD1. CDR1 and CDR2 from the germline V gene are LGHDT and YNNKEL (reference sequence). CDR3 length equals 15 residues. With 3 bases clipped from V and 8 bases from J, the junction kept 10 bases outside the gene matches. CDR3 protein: CASSHGDRVGRGYTF. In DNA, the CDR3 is TGTGCCAGCAGCCACGGGGACAGGGTGGGAAGAGGCTACACCTTC.